This T cell receptor (beta chain) stems from a study of CD4 and CD8 cells across lung adenocarcinoma regions. This clonotype was detected ten times or more. CDR1 is MNHNS and CDR2 is SASEGT in the germline V gene. Trimming took 6 bases from V and 5 from J; bases not matched to a gene: 6. CDR3 length: 13 residues. MiXCR was run by TCRdb on the PCR reads, yielding one entry per CDR3 protein. Of several thousand distinct CDR3 sequences in the sample, roughly half were seen once. Donors had localized lung adenocarcinoma, a non-small cell lung cancer. This receptor was taken from a male donor with lung adenocarcinoma. The CD4 and CD8 labels of this study may be unreliable. Sequences were obtained from CD8+ T cells from the center of a lung tumor. V usage is TRBV6-1 and J usage is TRBJ1-2, with TRBD1 matching 7 bases. The CDR3: CASSQGDPYGYTF. The CDR3 DNA sequence: TGTGCCAGCAGCCAGGGGGATCCTTATGGCTACACCTTC.